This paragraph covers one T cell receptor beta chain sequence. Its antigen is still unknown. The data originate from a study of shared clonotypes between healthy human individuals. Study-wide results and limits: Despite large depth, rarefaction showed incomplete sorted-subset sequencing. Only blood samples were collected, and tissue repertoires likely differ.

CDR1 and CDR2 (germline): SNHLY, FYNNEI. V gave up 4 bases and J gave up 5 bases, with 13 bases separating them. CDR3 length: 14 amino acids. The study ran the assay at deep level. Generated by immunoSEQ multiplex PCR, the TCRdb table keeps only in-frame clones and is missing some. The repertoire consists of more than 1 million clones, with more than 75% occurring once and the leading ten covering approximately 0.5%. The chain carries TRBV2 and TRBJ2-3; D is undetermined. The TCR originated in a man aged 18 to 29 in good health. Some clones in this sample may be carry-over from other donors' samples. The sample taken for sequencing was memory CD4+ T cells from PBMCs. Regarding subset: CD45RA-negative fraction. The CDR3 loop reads CASSVSTVGDTQYF. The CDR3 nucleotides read TGTGCCAGCAGTGTTAGTACCGTTGGAGATACGCAGTATTTT.